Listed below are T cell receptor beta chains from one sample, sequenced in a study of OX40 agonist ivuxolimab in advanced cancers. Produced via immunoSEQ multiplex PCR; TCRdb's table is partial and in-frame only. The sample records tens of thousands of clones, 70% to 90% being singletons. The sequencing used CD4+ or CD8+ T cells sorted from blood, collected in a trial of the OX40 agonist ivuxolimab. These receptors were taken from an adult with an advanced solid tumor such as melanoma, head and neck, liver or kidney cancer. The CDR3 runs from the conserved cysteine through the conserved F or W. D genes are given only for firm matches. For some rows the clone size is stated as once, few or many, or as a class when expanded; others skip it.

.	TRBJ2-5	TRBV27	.	CASSPRQRQETQYF	TGTGCCAGCAGTCCTCGACAGCGACAAGAGACCCAGTACTTC
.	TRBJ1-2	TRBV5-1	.	CASSLAGDLGYGYTF	TGCGCCAGCAGCTTGGCCGGGGATTTAGGGTATGGCTACACCTTC
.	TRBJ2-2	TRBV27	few	CASSPSGVSGELFF	TGTGCCAGCAGCCCTTCGGGGGTCTCCGGGGAGCTGTTTTTT
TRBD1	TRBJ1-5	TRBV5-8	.	CASSPNRGLGQPQHF	TGTGCCAGCAGCCCGAACAGGGGGCTTGGTCAGCCCCAGCATTTT
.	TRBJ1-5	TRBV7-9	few	CASSLAGHRHFSNQPQHF	TGTGCCAGCAGCTTAGCTGGCCACAGACATTTTAGCAATCAGCCCCAGCATTTT
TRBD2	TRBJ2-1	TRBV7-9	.	CASSSGLAGLFF	TGTGCCAGCAGCTCCGGACTAGCGGGCCTGTTCTTC
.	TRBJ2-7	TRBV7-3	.	CASSLIGSPGAVDEQYF	TGTGCCAGCAGCTTAATCGGATCCCCGGGGGCTGTGGACGAGCAGTACTTC
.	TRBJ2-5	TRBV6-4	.	CASSDSGGAQETQYF	TGTGCCAGCAGTGACTCAGGAGGGGCTCAAGAGACCCAGTACTTC
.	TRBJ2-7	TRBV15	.	CATSRAGADYEQYF	TGTGCCACCAGCAGAGCAGGGGCAGACTACGAGCAGTACTTC
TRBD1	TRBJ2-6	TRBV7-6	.	CASSRGTGGFGANVLTF	TGTGCCAGCAGCAGGGGGACAGGGGGCTTTGGGGCCAACGTCCTGACTTTC
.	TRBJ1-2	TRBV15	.	CATSRNRLGRDYGYTF	TGTGCCACCAGCAGGAACAGATTGGGCAGGGACTATGGCTACACCTTC
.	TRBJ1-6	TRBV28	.	CASSSRANSPLHF	TGTGCCAGTAGTTCCAGGGCTAATTCACCCCTCCACTTT
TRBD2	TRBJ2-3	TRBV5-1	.	CASRLVGGSNTDTQYF	TGCGCCAGCAGGCTGGTGGGCGGGAGCAACACAGATACGCAGTATTTT
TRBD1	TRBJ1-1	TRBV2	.	CASSVSGGQTEAFF	TGTGCCAGCAGTGTTTCAGGGGGCCAGACTGAAGCTTTCTTT
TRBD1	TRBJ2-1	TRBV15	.	CATVEQGFLLPPYNEQFF	TGTGCCACAGTTGAACAGGGGTTCCTACTACCCCCCTACAATGAGCAGTTCTTC
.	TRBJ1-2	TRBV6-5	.	CASSYPGKSGYTF	TGTGCCAGCAGTTACCCGGGGAAGAGTGGCTACACCTTC
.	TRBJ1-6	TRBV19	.	CASRHTSGDMSSPLHF	TGTGCCAGTAGGCACACCTCAGGGGATATGAGTTCACCCCTCCACTTT
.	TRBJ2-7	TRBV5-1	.	CASTDFYEQYF	TGCGCCAGCACGGACTTTTACGAGCAGTACTTC
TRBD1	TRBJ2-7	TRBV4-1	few	CASSPTDRRSYEQYF	TGCGCCAGCAGCCCCACGGACAGGCGAAGCTACGAGCAGTACTTC
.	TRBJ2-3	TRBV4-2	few	CASSPQVGASTDTQYF	TGTGCCAGCAGCCCTCAGGTCGGGGCGAGCACAGATACGCAGTATTTT
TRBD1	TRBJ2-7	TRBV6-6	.	CASSPLGTGNREQYF	TGTGCCAGCAGCCCGTTAGGGACAGGGAATAGGGAGCAGTACTTC
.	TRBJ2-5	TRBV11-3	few	CASSLDWQTQYF	TGTGCCAGCAGCTTAGATTGGCAGACCCAGTACTTC
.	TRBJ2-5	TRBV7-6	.	CASSPGSMETQYF	TGTGCCAGCAGCCCAGGGTCTATGGAGACCCAGTACTTC
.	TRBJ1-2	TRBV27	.	CASSLSGGANYGYTF	TGTGCCAGCAGTTTATCGGGGGGGGCTAATTATGGCTACACCTTC
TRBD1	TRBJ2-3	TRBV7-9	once	CASSSQTGVSTDTQYF	TGTGCCAGCAGCTCCCAGACAGGGGTCAGCACAGATACGCAGTATTTT
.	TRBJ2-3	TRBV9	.	CASSPRQGSDTQYF	TGTGCCAGCAGCCCTCGTCAGGGTTCAGATACGCAGTATTTT
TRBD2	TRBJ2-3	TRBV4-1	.	CASSQDLGGNTDTQYF	TGCGCCAGCAGCCAAGATCTGGGGGGGAACACAGATACGCAGTATTTT
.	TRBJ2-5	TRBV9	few	CASSVDTGPLPTQYF	TGTGCCAGCAGCGTAGACACGGGCCCCCTACCAACCCAGTACTTC
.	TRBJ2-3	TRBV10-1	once	CASSRTGTGPGTQYF	TGCGCCAGCAGCCGTACCGGGACTGGCCCAGGTACGCAGTATTTT
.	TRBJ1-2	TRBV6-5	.	CASSLKGEYGYTF	TGTGCCAGCAGCCTAAAGGGGGAATATGGCTACACCTTC
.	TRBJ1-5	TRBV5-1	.	CASSSEGRGNQPQHF	TGCGCCAGCAGCTCGGAGGGACGGGGCAATCAGCCCCAGCATTTT
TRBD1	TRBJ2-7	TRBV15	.	CATSRDPGQGYEQYF	TGTGCCACCAGCAGAGATCCGGGACAGGGTTACGAGCAGTACTTC
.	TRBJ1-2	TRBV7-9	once	CASTLSGMGHGYTF	TGTGCCAGCACCCTCTCAGGAATGGGGCACGGCTACACCTTC
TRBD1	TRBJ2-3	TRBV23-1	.	CASSQSGTAGTDTQYF	TGCGCCAGCAGTCAATCCGGGACAGCAGGCACAGATACGCAGTATTTT
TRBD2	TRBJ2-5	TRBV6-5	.	CASRLAGKKETQYF	TGTGCCAGCAGACTAGCGGGGAAGAAAGAGACCCAATACTTC
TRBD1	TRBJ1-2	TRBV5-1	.	CASSWGTGGAGYGYTF	TGCGCCAGCAGCTGGGGGACAGGGGGCGCCGGCTATGGCTACACCTTC
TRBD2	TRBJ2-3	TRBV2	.	CASSKAGVSDTQYF	TGTGCCAGCTCGAAAGCGGGGGTATCAGATACGCAGTATTTT
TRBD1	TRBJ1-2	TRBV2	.	CASRATGTGTHGYTF	TGTGCCAGCAGAGCAACCGGGACAGGGACCCATGGCTACACCTTC
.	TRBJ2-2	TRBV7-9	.	CASSVTGHGELFF	TGTGCCAGCAGCGTTACAGGGCACGGGGAGCTGTTTTTT
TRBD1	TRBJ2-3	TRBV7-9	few	CATGDRGADTQYF	TGTGCCACCGGGGACAGGGGCGCAGATACGCAGTATTTT